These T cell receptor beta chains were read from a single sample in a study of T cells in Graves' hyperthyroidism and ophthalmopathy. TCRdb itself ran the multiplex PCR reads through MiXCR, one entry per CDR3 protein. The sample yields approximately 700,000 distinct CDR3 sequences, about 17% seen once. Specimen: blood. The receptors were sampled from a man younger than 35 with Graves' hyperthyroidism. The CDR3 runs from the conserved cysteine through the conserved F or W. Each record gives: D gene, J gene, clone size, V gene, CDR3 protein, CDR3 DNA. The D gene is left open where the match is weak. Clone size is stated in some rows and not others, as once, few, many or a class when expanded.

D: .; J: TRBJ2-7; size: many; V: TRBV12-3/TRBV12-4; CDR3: CASSGGFYEQYF; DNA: TGTGCCAGCAGTGGGGGGTTCTACGAGCAGTACTTC
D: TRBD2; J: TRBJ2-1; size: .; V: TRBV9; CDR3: CASSPRTSGSFDEQFF; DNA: TGTGCCAGCAGCCCCAGGACTAGCGGGAGTTTCGATGAGCAGTTCTTC
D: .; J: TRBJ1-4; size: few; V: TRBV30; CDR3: CAWSQWGGEKLFF; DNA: TGTGCCTGGAGTCAATGGGGCGGTGAAAAACTGTTTTTT
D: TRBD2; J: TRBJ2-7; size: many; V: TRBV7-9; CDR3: CASSGRTSGSYEQYF; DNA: TGTGCCAGCAGTGGACGGACTAGCGGGAGCTACGAGCAGTACTTC
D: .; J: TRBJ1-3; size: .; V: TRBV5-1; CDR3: CASSLVPGSSGNTIYF; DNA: TGCGCCAGCAGCTTGGTACCGGGCAGCTCTGGAAACACCATATATTTT
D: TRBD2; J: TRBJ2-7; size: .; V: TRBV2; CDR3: CASSVAGLYKQYF; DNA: TGTGCCAGCAGTGTAGCGGGGCTATACAAGCAGTACTTC
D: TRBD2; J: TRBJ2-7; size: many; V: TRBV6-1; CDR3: CASRETSGRARPYEQYF; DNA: TGTGCCAGCAGAGAGACTAGCGGGAGGGCCCGGCCTTACGAGCAGTACTTC
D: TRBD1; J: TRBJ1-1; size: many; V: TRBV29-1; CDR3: CSGTGQLNTEAFF; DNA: TGCAGCGGAACGGGACAGCTGAACACTGAAGCTTTCTTT
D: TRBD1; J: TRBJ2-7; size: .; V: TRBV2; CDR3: CASRGRQGSGEQYF; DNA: TGTGCCAGCAGAGGCCGACAGGGATCGGGAGAGCAGTACTTC
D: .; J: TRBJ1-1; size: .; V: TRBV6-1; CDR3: CASTTGGMNTEAFF; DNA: TGTGCCAGCACCACCGGCGGCATGAACACTGAAGCTTTCTTT
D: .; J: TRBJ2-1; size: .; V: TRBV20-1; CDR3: CSARLGGAFDEQFF; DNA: TGCAGTGCTAGGCTTGGGGGCGCGTTCGATGAGCAGTTCTTC
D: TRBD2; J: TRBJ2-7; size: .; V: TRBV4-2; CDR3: CASSQAKLADYEQYF; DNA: TGTGCCAGCAGCCAAGCGAAACTAGCGGACTACGAGCAGTACTTC
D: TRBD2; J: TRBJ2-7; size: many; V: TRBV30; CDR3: CAWTSGRASDEQYF; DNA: TGTGCCTGGACTAGCGGGAGGGCCTCGGACGAGCAGTACTTC
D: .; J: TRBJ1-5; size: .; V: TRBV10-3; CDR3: CAISEQLNQPQHF; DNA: TGTGCCATCAGTGAACAACTCAATCAGCCCCAGCATTTT
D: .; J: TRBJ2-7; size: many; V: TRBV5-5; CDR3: CASSLVMGVNYEQYF; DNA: TGTGCCAGCAGCTTGGTAATGGGGGTGAACTACGAGCAGTACTTC
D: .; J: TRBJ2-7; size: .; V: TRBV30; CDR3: CAWRQDTYEQYF; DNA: TGTGCCTGGAGACAGGACACATACGAGCAGTACTTC
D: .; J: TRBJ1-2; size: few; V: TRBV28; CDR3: CASSPQGTGYGYTF; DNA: TGTGCCAGCAGTCCTCAAGGGACGGGGTATGGCTACACCTTC
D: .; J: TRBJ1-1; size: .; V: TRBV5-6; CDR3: CASSRPGEGNTEAFF; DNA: TGTGCCAGCAGCCGCCCGGGGGAGGGGAACACTGAAGCTTTCTTT
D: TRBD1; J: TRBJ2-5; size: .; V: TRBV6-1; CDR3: CASSEREGQGWETQYF; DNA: TGTGCCAGCAGTGAAAGGGAGGGACAGGGATGGGAGACCCAGTACTTC
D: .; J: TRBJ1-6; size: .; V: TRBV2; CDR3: CASSEVLNSPLHF; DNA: TGTGCCAGCAGCGAGGTCCTTAATTCACCCCTCCACTTT
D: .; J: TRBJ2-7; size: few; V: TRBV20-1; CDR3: CSAEPGTSYEQYF; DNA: TGCAGTGCTGAACCTGGTACCTCCTACGAGCAGTACTTC
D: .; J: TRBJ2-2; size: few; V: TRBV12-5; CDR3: CASGPPRGPNTGELFF; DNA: TGTGCTAGTGGTCCACCGAGAGGCCCGAACACCGGGGAGCTGTTTTTT